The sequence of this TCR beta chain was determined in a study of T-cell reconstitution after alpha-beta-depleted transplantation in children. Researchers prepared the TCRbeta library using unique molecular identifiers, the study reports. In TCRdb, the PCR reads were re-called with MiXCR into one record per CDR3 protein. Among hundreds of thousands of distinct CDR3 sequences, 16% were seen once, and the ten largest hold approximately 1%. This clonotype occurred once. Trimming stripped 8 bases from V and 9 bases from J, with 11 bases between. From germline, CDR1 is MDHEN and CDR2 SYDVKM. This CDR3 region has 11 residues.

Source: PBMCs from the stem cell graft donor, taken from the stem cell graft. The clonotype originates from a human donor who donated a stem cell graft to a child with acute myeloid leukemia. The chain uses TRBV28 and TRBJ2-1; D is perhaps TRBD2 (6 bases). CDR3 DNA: TGTGCCAGCGGCCTGGGGGGTGAGCAGTTCTTC. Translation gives CASGLGGEQFF.